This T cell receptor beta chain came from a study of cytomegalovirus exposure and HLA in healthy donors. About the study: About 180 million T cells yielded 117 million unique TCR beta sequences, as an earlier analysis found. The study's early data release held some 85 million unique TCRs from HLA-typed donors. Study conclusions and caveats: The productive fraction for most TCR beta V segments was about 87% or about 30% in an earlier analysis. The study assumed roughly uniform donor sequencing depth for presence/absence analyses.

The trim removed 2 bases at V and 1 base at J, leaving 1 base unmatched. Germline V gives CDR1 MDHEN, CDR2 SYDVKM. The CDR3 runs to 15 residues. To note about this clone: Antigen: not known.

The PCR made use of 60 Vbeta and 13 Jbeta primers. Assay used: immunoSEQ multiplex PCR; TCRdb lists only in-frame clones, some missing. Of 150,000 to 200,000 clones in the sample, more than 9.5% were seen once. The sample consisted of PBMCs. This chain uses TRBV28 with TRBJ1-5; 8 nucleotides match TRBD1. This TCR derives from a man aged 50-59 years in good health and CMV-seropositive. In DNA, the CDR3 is TGTGCCAGCAGTTTAGACAGGGGAAGCAATCAGCCCCAGCATTTT. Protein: CASSLDRGSNQPQHF.